These 14 T cell receptor beta chains originate from one sample sequenced in a study of regulatory T cells in long-lasting Graves disease. Time point here: newly diagnosed GD, antithyroid drugs for less than 3 months. The TCR library used RNA extracted from PBMCs. Combining iRepertoire HTBI primers with Arm-PCR of CDR3 regions, the authors built TCR beta libraries. MiXCR was run by TCRdb on the multiplex PCR reads, yielding one entry per CDR3 protein. This sample has hundreds of thousands of distinct CDR3 sequences, with roughly 14% found just once. These sequences were also reported in another study, on T cells in Graves' hyperthyroidism and ophthalmopathy.

The source was peripheral blood mononuclear cells (PBMCs), collected at new diagnosis, from a patient treated with antithyroid drugs. The receptors derive from a man in his thirties or forties with Graves disease.

This clonotype was recorded at least ten times. The CDR3 DNA follows: TGTGCCATCAGTGGGGCCATGAACACTGAAGCTTTCTTT. Its protein product is CAISGAMNTEAFF. This sequence joins TRBV10-3 and TRBJ1-1; no reliable D call. The CDR3 runs 13 residues. Germline V gene sequence: CDR1 ENHRY, CDR2 SYGVKD. Trimming cost V 4 bases and J 0 bases, with 6 bases left between them.

As for this clonotype: A clone one base away is much larger, so this may be a read error. The chain joins TRBV27 to TRBJ2-3; the D is unclear. Germline CDR1 MNHEY, CDR2 SMNVEV (reference sequence). Trimming took off 10 bases at V and 2 bases at J, with 28 bases between the two ends. CDR3 length: 18 residues. This CDR3 reads CATTTVWNSRAPTDTQYF. The CDR3 DNA follows: TGTGCCACCACCACCGTCTGGAACAGCCGAGCGCCCACAGATACGCAGTATTTT.

There are many counts of this clonotype. The CDR3 DNA is TGTGCCAGCAGTTTTATCTCCCTTTACAATGAGCAGTTCTTC. It codes for CASSFISLYNEQFF. The genes are TRBV12-3 or TRBV12-4 and TRBJ2-1; D is ambiguous. The V and J ends lost 3 bases and 4 bases respectively, with 10 bases between them. This CDR3 is 14 amino acids long.

This clonotype was seen ten or more times. The chain is built from TRBV20-1 and TRBJ2-7; no firm D call. Germline assignment: CDR1 DFQATT and CDR2 SNEGSKA (reference sequence). The CDR3 extends over 14 amino acids. V was cut by 5 bases and J by 2 bases, with 16 bases left in between. The CDR3 region is CSAVFRLSAYEQYF. CDR3 DNA: TGCAGTGCTGTGTTTCGACTTTCCGCCTACGAGCAGTACTTC.

This chain connects TRBV5-1 to TRBJ2-3, with TRBD1 matching over 7 bases. This CDR3 has 14 amino acids. The germline CDR1 and CDR2 sequences are SGHRS and YFSETQ. J was trimmed by 6 bases and V by 5 bases; bases with no gene match: 9. The CDR3, as DNA: TGCGCCAGCAGGGTCACAGGGGATAGTGATACGCAGTATTTT. This codes for CASRVTGDSDTQYF.

This clonotype was counted many times. The chain joins TRBV18 to TRBJ2-5; TRBD2 matches 7 bases. The CDR3 sequence is 15 residues long. Germline trimming cut 2 bases from V and 4 bases from J; bases unmatched to any gene: 7. CDR1 KGHSH and CDR2 LQKENI come from the germline V gene. This CDR3 is CASSPVAGAGETQYF. The CDR3 coding sequence is TGTGCCAGCTCACCAGTGGCGGGAGCTGGAGAGACCCAGTACTTC.

Ten or more counts support this clonotype. The chain employs TRBV18 and TRBJ1-3; TRBD1 aligns across 10 bases. The junction had 3 bases not matched to a gene; V was cut back by 2 bases and J by 2 bases. The germline CDR1 and CDR2 sequences are KGHSH and LQKENI. The CDR3 is made up of 16 amino acids. DNA of the CDR3: TGTGCCAGCTCACCAAGACAGGGGGCAACTGGAAACACCATATATTTT. Translation: CASSPRQGATGNTIYF.

CDR3 DNA sequence: TGTGCCAGCATACAGCCTAGCGGGGCTTACGAGCAGTACTTC. Its protein product is CASIQPSGAYEQYF. The gene calls are TRBV6-1 and TRBJ2-7; 9 positions match TRBD2. Germline V lookup: CDR1 MNHNS, CDR2 SASEGT. There are 14 residues in the CDR3. V trimming: 7 bases; J trimming: 4 bases; junction bases outside the gene matches: 8.

This clonotype was seen only a few times. The chain combines TRBV19 with TRBJ2-7; 9 nucleotides agree with TRBD2. V shed 6 bases and J 2 bases; nucleotides not matched to a gene: 20. This CDR3 comprises 19 residues. The germline CDR1 and CDR2 sequences are LNHDA and SQIVND (reference sequence). CDR3 amino acids: CASSPRGILAGTRAYEQYF. CDR3 nucleotides: TGTGCCAGTAGCCCTAGGGGAATTCTAGCGGGGACCCGGGCCTACGAGCAGTACTTC.

Many counts were recorded for this clonotype. This sequence joins TRBV7-9 and TRBJ2-1, with D uncertain. With 7 bases removed from V and 7 bases from J, the gap between germline ends came to 8 bases. From germline, CDR1 is SEHNR and CDR2 FQNEAQ (reference sequence). The length of the CDR3 is 11 residues. The chain's CDR3 is CASTQGNEQFF. CDR3 coding DNA: TGTGCCAGCACCCAAGGGAATGAGCAGTTCTTC.

This clonotype was counted ten times or more. This sequence joins TRBV5-1 and TRBJ2-7; D gene unclear. The V end lost 1 base, the J end lost 7 bases, and 9 bases lay between the germline ends. There are 12 residues in the CDR3. Looked up from germline, CDR1 is SGHRS and CDR2 is YFSETQ. CDR3 DNA: TGCGCCAGCAGCTTGCCTTCAGGAGAGCAGTACTTC. It codes for CASSLPSGEQYF.

V gene TRBV30 combines with J gene TRBJ1-2; 8 bases line up with TRBD1. The germline CDR1 and CDR2 sequences are GTSNPN and SVGIG (reference sequence). J was trimmed by 5 bases and V by 5 bases; bases with no gene match: 4. CDR3 length: 12 amino acids. CDR3 bases: TGTGCCTGGGCAGGGGGCCATTATGGCTACACCTTC. Translated: CAWAGGHYGYTF. The entire variable domain, with the rest obtained from reference TRBV30 and TRBJ1-2, is as follows: SQTIHQWPATLVQPVGSPLSLECTVEGTSNPNLYWYRQAAGRGLQLLFYSVGIGQISSEVPQNLSASRPQDRQFILSSKKLLLSDSGFYLCAWAGGHYGYTFGSGTRLTVV.

This clonotype was detected ten times or more. The V call is TRBV20-1, the J call TRBJ1-6; D might be TRBD1 (5 bases). V dropped 2 bases and J dropped 8 bases, with 13 bases sitting between them. CDR3 length: 14 amino acids. CDR1 is DFQATT, CDR2 SNEGSKA, per germline (reference sequence). The CDR3 nucleotides are TGCAGTGCTAGACGGCAGGGTCTAGATTCACCCCTCCACTTT. Encoded protein: CSARRQGLDSPLHF.

There are a few counts of this clonotype. CDR3 in DNA: TGCAGCGTCTTGGCGATGGATGAGCAGTTCTTC. The encoded protein is CSVLAMDEQFF. The gene calls are TRBV29-1 and TRBJ2-1; the D is unclear. The CDR3 totals 11 residues. Trimming shortened V by 6 bases and J by 8 bases, and 11 bases separated the two germline ends. Germline values: CDR1 SQVTM, CDR2 ANQGSEA.